The next 6 T cell receptor beta chains were all read from a single sample in a study of chemoradiotherapy in HPV16-positive cancers. Libraries were prepared by immunoSEQ multiplex PCR; TCRdb keeps only in-frame clonotypes and omits some of them. This sample has approximately 9,400 clones, with approximately 71% found just once. The sample was gathered from a patient who underwent chemoradiotherapy. These receptors all stem from a human donor with HPV-associated anogenital cancer.

DNA for the CDR3: TGCGCCAGCAGTGAGGGCGCTCGAAAGGGCGGGAAGACCCAGTACTTC. Protein product: CASSEGARKGGKTQYF. The chain links TRBV10-2 to TRBJ2-5, with a tentative D call TRBD2 (6 bases). V was pared by 2 bases and J by 6 bases, with 19 bases between. The CDR3 length is 16 residues. Germline V gives CDR1 WSHSY, CDR2 SAAADI.

This clone came up once. The rearrangement joins TRBV9 to TRBJ1-4, with D tentatively TRBD1 (6 bases). Germline CDR1 SGDLS, CDR2 YYNGEE. V dropped 0 bases and J dropped 5 bases, with 14 bases sitting between them. CDR3 length: 16 amino acids. CDR3 in amino acids: CASSVGVRDTNEKLFF. Written as DNA, the CDR3 is TGTGCCAGCAGCGTAGGGGTGAGGGACACAAATGAAAAACTGTTTTTT.

This rearrangement joins TRBV5-1 to TRBJ1-5; 7 positions match TRBD1. J gave up 2 bases and V 4 bases, and 3 bases lay outside the gene matches. Germline V lookup: CDR1 SGHRS, CDR2 YFSETQ. The CDR3 runs to 14 residues. The CDR3 is CASSPGGGNQPQHF. CDR3 bases: TGCGCCAGCAGCCCAGGGGGTGGCAATCAGCCCCAGCATTTT.

To note about this clone: This CDR3 is also generated by other DNA sequences in the sample. The chain uses TRBV19 and TRBJ1-5; 9 bases fit TRBD1. The J segment lost 10 bases and the V segment lost 10 bases, leaving 14 bases of the junction unmatched. Germline lookup yields CDR1 LNHDA and CDR2 SQIVND (reference sequence). The CDR3 extends over 14 amino acids. CDR3 residues: CAIAGTGRSQPQHF. DNA for the CDR3: TGTGCCATCGCCGGGACAGGGAGGTCCCAACCCCAGCATTTT. The complete variable domain, with remaining parts taken from reference TRBV19 and TRBJ1-5, reads DGGITQSPKYLFRKEGQNVTLSCEQNLNHDAMYWYRQDPGQGLRLIYYSQIVNDFQKGDIAEGYSVSREKKESFPLTVTSAQKNPTAFYLCAIAGTGRSQPQHFGDGTRLSIL.

The gene calls are TRBV7-9 and TRBJ1-3; no definite D call. V lost 5 bases to trimming and J lost 0 bases, with 2 bases between them. CDR3 length: 12 amino acids. Per the germline V gene, CDR1 is SEHNR and CDR2 is FQNEAQ (reference sequence). Written as DNA, the CDR3 is TGTGCCAGCAGCCTCTCTGGAAACACCATATATTTT. Translated: CASSLSGNTIYF.

V gene TRBV9 combines with J gene TRBJ2-3; D not resolved. Germline V gene sequence: CDR1 SGDLS, CDR2 YYNGEE. Trimming pared 0 bases from V and 2 bases from J, leaving 4 bases between. This CDR3 is built from 13 residues. CDR3 amino acids: CASSVEATDTQYF. The CDR3 DNA reads as TGTGCCAGCAGCGTAGAAGCCACAGATACGCAGTATTTT.